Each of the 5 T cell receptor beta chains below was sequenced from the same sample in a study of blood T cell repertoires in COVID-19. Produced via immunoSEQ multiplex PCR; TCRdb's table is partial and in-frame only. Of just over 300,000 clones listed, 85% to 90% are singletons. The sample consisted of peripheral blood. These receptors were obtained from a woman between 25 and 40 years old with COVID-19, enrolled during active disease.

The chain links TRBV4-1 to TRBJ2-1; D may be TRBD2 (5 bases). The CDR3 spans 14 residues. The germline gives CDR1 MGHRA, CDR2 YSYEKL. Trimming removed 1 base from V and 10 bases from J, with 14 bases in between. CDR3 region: CASSQGQLAREQFF. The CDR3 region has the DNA TGCGCCAGCAGCCAAGGACAATTAGCGAGGGAGCAGTTCTTC.

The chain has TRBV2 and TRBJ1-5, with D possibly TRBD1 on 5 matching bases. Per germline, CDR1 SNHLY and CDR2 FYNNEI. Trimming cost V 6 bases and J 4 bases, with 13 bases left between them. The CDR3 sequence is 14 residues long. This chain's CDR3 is CASRGQSNNQPQHF. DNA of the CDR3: TGTGCCAGCAGGGGGCAGTCCAATAATCAGCCCCAGCATTTT.

For the CDR3, the DNA is TGTGCCAGTACCCCCCGGGGAGTAGGCAATCAGCCCCAGCATTTT. Its translation is CASTPRGVGNQPQHF. The rearrangement links TRBV19 to TRBJ1-5; D gene unclear. CDR1 LNHDA and CDR2 SQIVND come from the germline V gene (reference sequence). This CDR3 is built from 15 residues. V was shortened by 7 bases and J by 2 bases, with 15 bases between the two germline ends.

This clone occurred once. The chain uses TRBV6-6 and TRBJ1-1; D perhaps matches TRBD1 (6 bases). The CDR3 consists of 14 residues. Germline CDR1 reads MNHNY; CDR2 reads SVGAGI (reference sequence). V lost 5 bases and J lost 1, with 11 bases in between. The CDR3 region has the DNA TGTGCCAGCAGTAGACAGGAGAAGAACACTGAAGCTTTCTTT. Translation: CASSRQEKNTEAFF.

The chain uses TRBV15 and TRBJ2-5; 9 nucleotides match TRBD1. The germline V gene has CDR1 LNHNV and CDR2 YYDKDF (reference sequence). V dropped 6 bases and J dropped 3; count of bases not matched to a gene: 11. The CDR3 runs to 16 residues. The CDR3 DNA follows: TGTGCCACCAGTAGTTGGCCGGGACAGGGAAAAGAGACCCAGTACTTC. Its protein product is CATSSWPGQGKETQYF. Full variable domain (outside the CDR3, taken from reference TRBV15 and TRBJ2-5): DAMVIQNPRYQVTQFGKPVTLSCSQTLNHNVMYWYQQKSSQAPKLLFHYYDKDFNNEADTPDNFQSRRPNTSFCFLDIRSPGLGDTAMYLCATSSWPGQGKETQYFGPGTRLLVL.